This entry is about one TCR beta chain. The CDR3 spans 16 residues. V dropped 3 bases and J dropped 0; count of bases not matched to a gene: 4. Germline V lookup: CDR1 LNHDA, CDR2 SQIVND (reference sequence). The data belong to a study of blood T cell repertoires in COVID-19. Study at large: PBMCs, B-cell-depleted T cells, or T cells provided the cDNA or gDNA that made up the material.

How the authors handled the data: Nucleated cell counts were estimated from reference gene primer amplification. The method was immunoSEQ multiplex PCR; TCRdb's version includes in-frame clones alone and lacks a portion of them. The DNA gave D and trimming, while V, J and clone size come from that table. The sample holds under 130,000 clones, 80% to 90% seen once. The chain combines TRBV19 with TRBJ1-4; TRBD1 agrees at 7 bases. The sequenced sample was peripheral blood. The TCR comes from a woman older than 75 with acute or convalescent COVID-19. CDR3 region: CASSISGQTTNEKLFF. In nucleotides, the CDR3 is TGTGCCAGTAGTATTTCGGGACAGACAACTAATGAAAAACTGTTTTTT.